The clone carrying this TCR beta chain occurred a few times. What it binds is not known. The V gene lost 2 bases and the J gene lost 4 bases, with 20 bases spanning the gap. The CDR3 has 17 residues. From germline, CDR1 is SNHLY and CDR2 FYNNEI. The study gave focal radiation plus ipilimumab CTLA-4 blockade to patients with chemo-refractory metastatic non-small-cell lung cancer. Using immunoSEQ multiplex PCR, the repertoire was profiled, and TCRdb retains in-frame clones only, with some absent. The sample shows 85,000 to 100,000 clones, more than 70% of them seen only once. The data stem from a study of radiotherapy plus CTLA-4 blockade in lung cancer. Study-level points and caveats: Expansion of tumor-derived TCR clones was observed in blood after radiotherapy plus ipilimumab. Early shifts in blood T cell clones, with interferon-beta, reportedly predicted response best.

This TCR derives from a human donor with non-small cell lung cancer that progressed on radiotherapy plus ipilimumab. Sequences were derived from peripheral blood, sampled from a patient treated with radiotherapy plus ipilimumab. This sequence joins TRBV2 and TRBJ1-2; weak D call: TRBD1 (5 bases). CDR3: CASSETSSGRGSYGYTF. CDR3 DNA: TGTGCCAGCAGTGAAACCTCCTCGGGAAGGGGAAGCTATGGCTACACCTTC. The variable domain in full, completed from reference TRBV2 and TRBJ1-2, reads EPEVTQTPSHQVTQMGQEVILRCVPISNHLYFYWYRQILGQKVEFLVSFYNNEISEKSEIFDDQFSVERPDGSNFTLKIRSTKLEDSAMYFCASSETSSGRGSYGYTFGSGTRLTVV.